The rows below give T cell receptor beta chains drawn from one sample of a study of Graves' ophthalmopathy and Graves' hyperthyroidism. TCRdb fed the multiplex PCR reads into MiXCR, producing one record per CDR3 protein. The data show roughly 300,000 distinct CDR3 sequences, with about a sixth seen just once and 9% to 15% held by the top ten. Sequenced: peripheral blood. The receptor source for this set is an adult man with Graves' ophthalmopathy. Both conserved end residues are part of each CDR3. D genes are given only for firm matches. Rows may omit the clone size; those that give it use once, few, many or a size class.

V gene: TRBV27
J gene: TRBJ2-5
D gene: -
clone size: many
CDR3 protein: CASSEWGLTKKGETQYF
CDR3 DNA: TGTGCCAGCAGTGAATGGGGACTGACAAAGAAGGGAGAGACCCAGTACTTC

V gene: TRBV20-1
J gene: TRBJ1-2
D gene: TRBD1
clone size: -
CDR3 protein: CSARNGDSNYGYTF
CDR3 DNA: TGCAGTGCTAGGAATGGGGACAGTAACTATGGCTACACCTTC

V gene: TRBV12-3/TRBV12-4
J gene: TRBJ1-6
D gene: -
clone size: many
CDR3 protein: CASRGPRGPGSPLHF
CDR3 DNA: TGTGCCAGCAGGGGCCCGCGGGGGCCAGGTTCACCCCTCCACTTT

V gene: TRBV6-1
J gene: TRBJ2-7
D gene: TRBD1
clone size: many
CDR3 protein: CATGTGTFLGEQYF
CDR3 DNA: TGTGCTACCGGGACAGGAACTTTTCTGGGTGAGCAGTACTTC

V gene: TRBV20-1
J gene: TRBJ1-5
D gene: -
clone size: many
CDR3 protein: CSALNRAGQPQHF
CDR3 DNA: TGCAGTGCTCTTAACAGGGCGGGACAGCCCCAGCATTTT

V gene: TRBV30
J gene: TRBJ1-1
D gene: -
clone size: many
CDR3 protein: CAWSVLGNTEAFF
CDR3 DNA: TGTGCCTGGAGTGTACTTGGGAACACTGAAGCTTTCTTT

V gene: TRBV7-8
J gene: TRBJ2-7
D gene: -
clone size: -
CDR3 protein: CASSSYRGSTYEQYF
CDR3 DNA: TGTGCCAGCAGCTCTTATCGCGGGTCAACCTACGAGCAGTACTTC

V gene: TRBV20-1
J gene: TRBJ2-7
D gene: TRBD2
clone size: many
CDR3 protein: CSAQKREYYEQYF
CDR3 DNA: TGCAGTGCCCAGAAGCGGGAGTACTACGAGCAGTACTTC

V gene: TRBV28
J gene: TRBJ1-2
D gene: -
clone size: many
CDR3 protein: CASRGPNYGYTF
CDR3 DNA: TGTGCCAGCAGGGGGCCGAACTATGGCTACACCTTC

V gene: TRBV29-1
J gene: TRBJ2-5
D gene: -
clone size: many
CDR3 protein: CGSRGGETQYF
CDR3 DNA: TGCGGCAGCCGGGGTGGGGAGACCCAGTACTTC

V gene: TRBV14
J gene: TRBJ2-7
D gene: -
clone size: many
CDR3 protein: CASSQDWRTAYEQYF
CDR3 DNA: TGTGCCAGCAGCCAAGATTGGAGGACAGCTTACGAGCAGTACTTC

V gene: TRBV27
J gene: TRBJ1-2
D gene: TRBD1
clone size: many
CDR3 protein: CASRGQALGGYTF
CDR3 DNA: TGTGCCAGCAGGGGACAGGCCCTGGGGGGCTACACCTTC

V gene: TRBV11-1
J gene: TRBJ2-2
D gene: TRBD2
clone size: -
CDR3 protein: CASSPRGGEFTGELFF
CDR3 DNA: TGTGCCAGCAGCCCCCGGGGGGGTGAATTCACCGGGGAGCTGTTTTTT

V gene: TRBV11-1
J gene: TRBJ2-7
D gene: -
clone size: many
CDR3 protein: CASSLAGTAGEQYF
CDR3 DNA: TGTGCCAGCAGCTTAGCAGGGACAGCGGGGGAGCAGTACTTC

V gene: TRBV6-1
J gene: TRBJ2-7
D gene: TRBD2
clone size: many
CDR3 protein: CASSERAGGTYEQYF
CDR3 DNA: TGTGCCAGCAGTGAACGGGCGGGAGGTACATACGAGCAGTACTTC